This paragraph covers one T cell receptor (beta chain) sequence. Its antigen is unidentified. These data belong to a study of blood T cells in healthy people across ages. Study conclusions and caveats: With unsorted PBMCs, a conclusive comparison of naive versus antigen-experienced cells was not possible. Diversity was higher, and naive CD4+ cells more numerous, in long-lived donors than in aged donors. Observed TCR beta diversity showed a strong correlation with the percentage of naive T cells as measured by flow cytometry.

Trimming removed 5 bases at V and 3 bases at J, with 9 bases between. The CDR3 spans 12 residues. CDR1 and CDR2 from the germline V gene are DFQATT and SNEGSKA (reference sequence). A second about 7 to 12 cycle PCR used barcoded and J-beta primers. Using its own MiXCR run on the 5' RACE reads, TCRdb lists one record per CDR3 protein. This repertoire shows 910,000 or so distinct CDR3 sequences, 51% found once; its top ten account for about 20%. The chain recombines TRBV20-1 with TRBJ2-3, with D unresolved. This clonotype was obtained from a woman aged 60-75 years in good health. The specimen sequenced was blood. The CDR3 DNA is TGCAGTGCTGCGACTGGGACAGATACGCAGTATTTT. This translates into CSAATGTDTQYF.